These 19 T cell receptor beta chains were sequenced from one sample in a study of shared clonotypes between healthy human individuals. The table came from immunoSEQ multiplex PCR; TCRdb's copy has only in-frame clones and leaves some out. The data hold about half a million clones, with approximately 80% observed a single time. The sample comprised PBMCs. Receptor source: a woman aged 40 to 50 in good health. Some clones in this sample may be carry-over from other donors' samples.

This chain joins TRBV7-2 and TRBJ2-7; D might be TRBD2 (6 bases). The CDR3 is made up of 15 amino acids. Germline CDR1 reads SGHTA; CDR2 reads FQGNSA. Trimming pared 2 bases from V and 5 bases from J, leaving 16 bases between. The CDR3 DNA sequence: TGTGCCAGCAGCTTATTTTCCGGGGGAGAGAACGAGCAGTACTTC. This codes for CASSLFSGGENEQYF.

The V gene is TRBV18, the J gene TRBJ2-3; 9 positions match TRBD2. Germline assignment: CDR1 KGHSH and CDR2 LQKENI. The length of the CDR3 is 16 residues. V dropped 0 bases and J dropped 1; count of bases not matched to a gene: 2. CDR3 protein: CASSPPGGRGTDTQYF. In DNA form, the CDR3 reads TGTGCCAGCTCACCACCGGGCGGGAGGGGCACAGATACGCAGTATTTT.

Comment on this clone: Possible read error: a much larger clone is one base away. The DNA of the CDR3 is TGTGCCAGCAGCTTAGACGGAATCTATGGCTACACCTTC. Translated: CASSLDGIYGYTF. V usage is TRBV11-2 and J usage is TRBJ1-2; the D is unclear. V lost 0 bases and J lost 4, with 6 bases in between. This CDR3 has 13 amino acids. Germline values: CDR1 SGHAT, CDR2 FQNNGV.

The V gene is TRBV18, the J gene TRBJ1-2; no clear D. This CDR3 is built from 15 residues. CDR1 and CDR2 (germline): KGHSH, LQKENI. The ends were cut back, 0 bases at V and 3 bases at J, with 11 bases in the middle. The CDR3 loop reads CASSPPSGRDYGYTF. CDR3 DNA sequence: TGTGCCAGCTCACCACCTAGTGGTAGGGACTATGGCTACACCTTC.

J is TRBJ2-3 and V is TRBV15; D call uncertain. The CDR3 extends over 14 amino acids. V lost 7 bases and J lost 2, with 13 bases in between. CDR1 LNHNV and CDR2 YYDKDF come from the germline V gene (reference sequence). This CDR3 reads CATTEGRATDTQYF. The DNA for the CDR3 is TGTGCCACCACCGAAGGTAGAGCCACAGATACGCAGTATTTT.

The chain links TRBV19 to TRBJ1-1; D may be TRBD1 (6 bases). Trimming left V 3 bases short and J 5 bases short, with 13 bases between. The CDR3 totals 14 residues. Germline values: CDR1 LNHDA, CDR2 SQIVND (reference sequence). CDR3 region: CASSMGAYGTEAFF. CDR3 DNA sequence: TGTGCCAGTAGTATGGGGGCATACGGAACTGAAGCTTTCTTT.

J is TRBJ1-1 and V is TRBV11-2; maybe TRBD1 (6 bases). Germline V lookup: CDR1 SGHAT, CDR2 FQNNGV. Trimming pared 4 bases from V and 4 bases from J, leaving 13 bases between. The CDR3 spans 14 residues. The CDR3 is CASSSYRAGTEAFF. For the CDR3, the DNA is TGTGCCAGCAGCTCGTACAGGGCGGGCACTGAAGCTTTCTTT.

J is TRBJ1-5 and V is TRBV27; D not resolved. Per the germline V gene, CDR1 is MNHEY and CDR2 is SMNVEV (reference sequence). The V and J ends lost 3 bases and 0 bases respectively, with 3 bases between them. CDR3 size: 13 residues. In nucleotides, the CDR3 is TGTGCCAGCAGTTTTGTTAGCAATCAGCCCCAGCATTTT. It encodes CASSFVSNQPQHF.

This chain uses TRBV6-1 with TRBJ1-5, with 10 positions matching TRBD1. Germline assignment: CDR1 MNHNS and CDR2 SASEGT. The V and J ends lost 7 bases and 6 bases, in that order; junction bases with no gene match: 9. The CDR3 runs 15 residues. CDR3 residues: CASIIGTGVGQPQHF. Here the CDR3 DNA reads TGTGCCAGCATCATCGGGACAGGGGTGGGTCAGCCCCAGCATTTT.

The V and J genes are TRBV28 and TRBJ2-7; 14 bases agree with TRBD2. This CDR3 is 16 amino acids long. CDR1 MDHEN and CDR2 SYDVKM come from the germline V gene. Trimming cost V 5 bases and J 1 base; bases outside gene matches: 4. CDR3 region: CASSPGTSGSSYEQYF. CDR3 coding DNA: TGTGCCAGCAGTCCCGGGACTAGCGGGAGTTCCTACGAGCAGTACTTC. The full variable domain, rest sourced from reference TRBV28 and TRBJ2-7, is DVKVTQSSRYLVKRTGEKVFLECVQDMDHENMFWYRQDPGLGLRLIYFSYDVKMKEKGDIPEGYSVSREKKERFSLILESASTNQTSMYLCASSPGTSGSSYEQYFGPGTRLTVT.

The chain uses TRBV6-5 and TRBJ2-2; TRBD1 is a possible D gene (6 bases). The germline gives CDR1 MNHEY, CDR2 SVGAGI. V was clipped by 6 bases and J by 1 base, with 9 bases between them. This CDR3 spans 14 amino acids. The CDR3 region is CASSKQGNTGELFF. DNA of the CDR3: TGTGCCAGCAGCAAACAGGGGAACACCGGGGAGCTGTTTTTT.

This clone has a handful of counts. The V and J genes are TRBV11-2 and TRBJ2-1, with 8 bases matching TRBD2. Germline assignment: CDR1 SGHAT and CDR2 FQNNGV. CDR3 size: 16 residues. V gave up 5 bases and J gave up 5 bases; unmatched junction bases: 11. The CDR3 coding sequence is TGTGCCAGCAGCCCCATGAGACTAGCGCTTAACAATGAGCAGTTCTTC. It specifies CASSPMRLALNNEQFF. The whole variable domain, remainder taken from reference TRBV11-2 and TRBJ2-1, is EAGVAQSPRYKIIEKRQSVAFWCNPISGHATLYWYQQILGQGPKLLIQFQNNGVVDDSQLPKDRFSAERLKGVDSTLKIQPAKLEDSAVYLCASSPMRLALNNEQFFGPGTRLTVL.

The chain joins TRBV4-3 to TRBJ2-7; 9 bases are a match to TRBD2. The trim removed 0 bases at V and 2 bases at J, leaving 8 bases unmatched. The CDR3 spans 17 residues. In germline, CDR1 is LGHNA, CDR2 YSLEER. The CDR3 DNA follows: TGCGCCAGCAGCCAAGATTCCTCGACTAGCGGAGCCTACGAGCAGTACTTC. Translation: CASSQDSSTSGAYEQYF.

This clone was counted many times. The CDR3: CASSPGGQNNSPLHF. In DNA form, the CDR3 reads TGCGCCAGCAGTCCGGGAGGACAGAATAATTCACCCCTCCACTTT. The chain joins TRBV4-3 to TRBJ1-6, with TRBD1 as a possible D gene (6 bases). The CDR3 loop spans 15 amino acids. V shed 6 bases and J shed 5 bases, with 14 bases lying between them. CDR1 and CDR2 from the germline V gene are LGHNA and YSLEER.

V and J are TRBV27 and TRBJ1-2, with a weak D call TRBD1 (5 bases). Germline loops: CDR1 MNHEY, CDR2 SMNVEV (reference sequence). Trimming left V 3 bases short and J 7 bases short, with 6 bases between. CDR3 size: 11 residues. The DNA of the CDR3 is TGTGCCAGCAGTTTCAGGGTTGGCTACACCTTC. It codes for CASSFRVGYTF.

The V gene is TRBV30, the J gene TRBJ2-7; 7 bases agree with TRBD2. This CDR3 is built from 15 residues. The ends lost 0 bases at V and 2 bases at J; junction bases unmatched: 7. CDR1 is GTSNPN and CDR2 is SVGIG in the germline V gene (reference sequence). The DNA of the CDR3 is TGTGCCTGGAGTGTAGGCCTAGCGGCCGCCTACGAGCAGTACTTC. Translated: CAWSVGLAAAYEQYF.

The V and J genes are TRBV7-3 and TRBJ2-7; D may be TRBD1 or TRBD2 (5 bases each). The CDR3 length is 13 residues. V lost 5 bases and J lost 3, with 11 bases in between. The V gene's germline CDR1 is SGHTA and CDR2 FQGTGA. The CDR3, as DNA: TGTGCCAGCAGCCAGGGACGGAACTACGAGCAGTACTTC. Translated, it gives CASSQGRNYEQYF.

DNA of the CDR3: TGTGCCAGCAGCCCACCAGTAGTCGGACAGGTGATGAACACTGAAGCTTTCTTT. Its translation: CASSPPVVGQVMNTEAFF. This chain joins TRBV11-1 and TRBJ1-1, with 7 nucleotides matching TRBD1. The CDR3 extends over 18 amino acids. Germline V gives CDR1 SGHAT, CDR2 FQDESV (reference sequence). After removal of 5 bases from V and 0 bases from J, the junction contained 15 bases not matched to a gene.

V is TRBV6-5 and J is TRBJ2-5; 7 bases align to TRBD2. The CDR3 is 14 amino acids. The germline CDR1 and CDR2 sequences are MNHEY and SVGAGI. Germline trimming cut 7 bases from V and 5 bases from J; bases unmatched to any gene: 10. In DNA, the CDR3 is TGTGCCAGCAACTCCATAGGGAGGGTCGAGACCCAGTACTTC. Translating gives CASNSIGRVETQYF.